The sequence of this TCR beta chain was determined in a study of blood T cell repertoires in COVID-19. Looking at the study overall: PBMCs, B-cell-depleted T cells, or T cells provided the cDNA or gDNA that made up the material.

The CDR3 sequence is 16 residues long. Germline lookup yields CDR1 LNHDA and CDR2 SQIVND (reference sequence). With V trimmed by 5 bases and J by 5 bases, 10 bases remained unmatched. TCRdb's table, derived via immunoSEQ multiplex PCR, lists solely in-frame clones and lacks some. The sample holds some 240,000 clones; around 85% are singletons and the top ten take 3.3%. Participant age was roughly 18 to 100 years, and participants resided in 20 to 30 US areas. Sample: PBMCs or T cells enriched from blood (not recorded which). The chain has TRBV19 and TRBJ2-5, with 11 nucleotides matching TRBD2. The receptor was isolated from a middle-aged woman with acute COVID-19. CDR3: CASSPRTSGREETQYF. As DNA, the CDR3 is TGTGCCAGTAGTCCCCGGACTAGCGGGCGGGAGGAGACCCAGTACTTC.